The entry that follows covers one T cell receptor beta chain sequence. Study processing details: Amplifying reference gene primers gave estimates of nucleated cell counts. This table comes from immunoSEQ multiplex PCR, and its TCRdb copy is limited to in-frame clones, with some not included. The DNA gave D and trimming, while V, J and clone size come from that table. The data hold 200,000 to 250,000 clones, with 86% observed a single time. This entry comes from a study of blood T cell repertoires in COVID-19. The Seattle patients, enrolled during active infection, were followed longitudinally. The germline V gene encodes CDR1 MNHEY and CDR2 SVGAGI. This CDR3 spans 15 amino acids. The V gene end was trimmed by 5 bases and the J gene end by 9 bases; junction bases not matched to a gene: 10.

Input material: peripheral blood. The sequence came from a woman between 45 and 65 years old with COVID-19, enrolled during active disease. This chain joins TRBV6-5 and TRBJ2-1; 10 nucleotides agree with TRBD1. The CDR3 DNA is TGTGCCAGCAGTCCGGGACAGGGGAACAGTGGTGAGCAGTTCTTC. It specifies CASSPGQGNSGEQFF.